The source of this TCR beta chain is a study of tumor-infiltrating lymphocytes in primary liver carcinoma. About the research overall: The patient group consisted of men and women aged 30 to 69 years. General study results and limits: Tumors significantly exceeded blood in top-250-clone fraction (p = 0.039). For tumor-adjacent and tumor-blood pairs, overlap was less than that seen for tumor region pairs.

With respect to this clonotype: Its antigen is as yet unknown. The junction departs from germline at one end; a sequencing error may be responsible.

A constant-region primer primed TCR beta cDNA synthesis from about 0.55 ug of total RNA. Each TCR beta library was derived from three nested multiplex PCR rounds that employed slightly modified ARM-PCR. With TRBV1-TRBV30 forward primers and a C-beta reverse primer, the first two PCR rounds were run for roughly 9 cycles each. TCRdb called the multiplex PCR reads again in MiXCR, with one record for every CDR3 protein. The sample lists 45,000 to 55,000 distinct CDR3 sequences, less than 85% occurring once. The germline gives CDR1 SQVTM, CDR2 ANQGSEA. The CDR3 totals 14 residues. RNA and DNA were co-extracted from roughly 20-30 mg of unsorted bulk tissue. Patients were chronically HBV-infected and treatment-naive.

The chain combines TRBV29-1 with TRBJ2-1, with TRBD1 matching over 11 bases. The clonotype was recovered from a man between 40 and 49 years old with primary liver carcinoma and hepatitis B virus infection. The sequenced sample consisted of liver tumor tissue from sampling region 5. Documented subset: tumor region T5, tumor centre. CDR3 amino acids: CSVLPGQGVNEQFF. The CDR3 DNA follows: TGTAGCGTATTGCCGGGACAGGGGGTGAATGAGCAGTTCTTC.